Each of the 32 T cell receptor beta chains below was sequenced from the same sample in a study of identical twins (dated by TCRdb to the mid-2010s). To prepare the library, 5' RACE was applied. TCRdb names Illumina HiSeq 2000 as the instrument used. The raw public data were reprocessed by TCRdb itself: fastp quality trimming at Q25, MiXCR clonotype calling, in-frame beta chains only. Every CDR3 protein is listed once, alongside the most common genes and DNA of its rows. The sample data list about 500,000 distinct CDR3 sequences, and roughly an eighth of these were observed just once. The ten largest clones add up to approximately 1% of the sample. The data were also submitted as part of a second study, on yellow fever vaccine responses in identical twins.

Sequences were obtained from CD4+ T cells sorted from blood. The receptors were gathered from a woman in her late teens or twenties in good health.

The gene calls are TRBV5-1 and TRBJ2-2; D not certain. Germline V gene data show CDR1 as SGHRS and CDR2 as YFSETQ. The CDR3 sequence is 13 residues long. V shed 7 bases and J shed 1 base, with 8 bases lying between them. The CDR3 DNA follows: TGCGCCAGCGGGCCAGGGAACACCGGGGAGCTGTTTTTT. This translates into CASGPGNTGELFF.

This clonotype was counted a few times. The CDR3 region has the DNA TGTGCCAGCAGCGTAGGGACCTTCTCCTACGAGCAGTACTTC. This codes for CASSVGTFSYEQYF. The V call is TRBV9, the J call TRBJ2-7; no definite D call. The CDR3 contains 14 residues. With 0 bases removed from V and 0 bases from J, the gap between germline ends came to 7 bases. CDR1 and CDR2 from the germline V gene are SGDLS and YYNGEE.

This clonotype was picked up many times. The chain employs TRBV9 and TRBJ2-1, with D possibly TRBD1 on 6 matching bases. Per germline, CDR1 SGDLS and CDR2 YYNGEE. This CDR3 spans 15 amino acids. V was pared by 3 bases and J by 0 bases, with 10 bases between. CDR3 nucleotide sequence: TGTGCCAGCAGCGGAGGGGGAAGCTCCTACAATGAGCAGTTCTTC. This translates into CASSGGGSSYNEQFF.

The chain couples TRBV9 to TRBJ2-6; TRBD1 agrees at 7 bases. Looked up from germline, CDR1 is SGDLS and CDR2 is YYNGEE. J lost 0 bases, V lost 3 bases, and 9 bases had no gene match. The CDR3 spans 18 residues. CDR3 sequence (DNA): TGTGCCAGCAGCGACCGAAGGACAGGCAGCTCTGGGGCCAACGTCCTGACTTTC. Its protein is CASSDRRTGSSGANVLTF.

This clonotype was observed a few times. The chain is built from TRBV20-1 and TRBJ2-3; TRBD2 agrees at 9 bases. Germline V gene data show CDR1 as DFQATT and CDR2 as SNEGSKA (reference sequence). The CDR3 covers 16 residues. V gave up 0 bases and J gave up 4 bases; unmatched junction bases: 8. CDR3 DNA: TGCAGTGCTAGAGATCGTGAGACTAGCGGCCCAGATACGCAGTATTTT. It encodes CSARDRETSGPDTQYF.

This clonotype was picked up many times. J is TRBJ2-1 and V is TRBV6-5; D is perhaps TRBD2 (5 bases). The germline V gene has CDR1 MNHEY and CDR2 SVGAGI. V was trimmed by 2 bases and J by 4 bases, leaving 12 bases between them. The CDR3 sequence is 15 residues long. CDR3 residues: CASSYEGTTYNEQFF. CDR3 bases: TGTGCCAGCAGTTACGAGGGTACAACATACAATGAGCAGTTCTTC.

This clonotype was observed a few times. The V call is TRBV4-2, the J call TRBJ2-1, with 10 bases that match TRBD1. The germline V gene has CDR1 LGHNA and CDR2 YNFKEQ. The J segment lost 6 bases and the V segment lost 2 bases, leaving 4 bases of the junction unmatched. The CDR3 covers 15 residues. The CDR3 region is CASSQPGTGANEQFF. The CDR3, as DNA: TGTGCCAGCAGCCAACCCGGGACAGGGGCCAATGAGCAGTTCTTC.

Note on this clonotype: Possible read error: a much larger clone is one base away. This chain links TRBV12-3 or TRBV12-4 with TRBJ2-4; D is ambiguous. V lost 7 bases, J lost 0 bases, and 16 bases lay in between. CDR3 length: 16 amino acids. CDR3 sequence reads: CASTEKGLGAKNIQYF. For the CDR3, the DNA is TGTGCCAGCACGGAGAAGGGCCTCGGAGCCAAAAACATTCAGTACTTC.

The DNA for the CDR3 is TGCAGTGCTAGAGCGAGACGGGAGCGTAGCTCCTACAATGAGCAGTTCTTC. It is translated as CSARARRERSSYNEQFF. The chain combines TRBV20-1 with TRBJ2-1, with D possibly matching TRBD2 (6 bases). Per germline, CDR1 DFQATT and CDR2 SNEGSKA (reference sequence). This CDR3 has 17 amino acids. The V end was cut by 1 base, the J end by 0 bases, with 16 bases between.

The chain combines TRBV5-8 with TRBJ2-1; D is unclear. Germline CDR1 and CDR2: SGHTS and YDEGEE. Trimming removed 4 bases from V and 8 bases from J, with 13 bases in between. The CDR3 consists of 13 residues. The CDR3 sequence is CASSRAPWHEQFF. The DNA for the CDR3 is TGTGCCAGCAGCCGTGCTCCCTGGCATGAGCAGTTCTTC.

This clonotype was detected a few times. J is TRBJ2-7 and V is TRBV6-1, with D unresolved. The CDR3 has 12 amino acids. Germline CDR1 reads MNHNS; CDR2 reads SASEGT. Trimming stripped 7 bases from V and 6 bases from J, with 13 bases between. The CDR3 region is CASNLGLGEQYF. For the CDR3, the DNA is TGTGCCAGCAACTTGGGTTTGGGCGAGCAGTACTTC.

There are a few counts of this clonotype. CDR3 residues: CASSSRDSSLNEQFF. In nucleotides, the CDR3 is TGCGCCAGCAGCTCCCGGGACTCCTCGTTGAATGAGCAGTTCTTC. The V call is TRBV5-1, the J call TRBJ2-1; a possible D gene is TRBD2 (6 bases). The CDR3 runs to 15 residues. V was cut by 3 bases and J by 7 bases, with 17 bases left in between. Germline V gene data show CDR1 as SGHRS and CDR2 as YFSETQ.

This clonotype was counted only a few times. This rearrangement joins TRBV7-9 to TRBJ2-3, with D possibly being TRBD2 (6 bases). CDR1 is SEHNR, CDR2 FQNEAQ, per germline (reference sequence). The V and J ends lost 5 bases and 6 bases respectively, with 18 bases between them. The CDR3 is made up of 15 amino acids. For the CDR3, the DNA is TGTGCCAGCAGCCCGTCTGGGGGGATTGTTGATACGCAGTATTTT. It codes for CASSPSGGIVDTQYF. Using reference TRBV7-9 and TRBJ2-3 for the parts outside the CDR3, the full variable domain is DTGVSQNPRHKITKRGQNVTFRCDPISEHNRLYWYRQTLGQGPEFLTYFQNEAQLEKSRLLSDRFSAERPKGSFSTLEIQRTEQGDSAMYLCASSPSGGIVDTQYFGPGTRLTVL.

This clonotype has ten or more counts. CDR3 nucleotides: TGTGCCAGCAGTGCGATTCGATTGCCGAGGGACAGGGTGGAGGAGACCCAGTACTTC. Its translation is CASSAIRLPRDRVEETQYF. The chain is built from TRBV28 and TRBJ2-5, with 9 bases aligning to TRBD1. Looked up from germline, CDR1 is MDHEN and CDR2 is SYDVKM. This CDR3 region has 19 residues. V shed 5 bases and J 5 bases; nucleotides not matched to a gene: 21.

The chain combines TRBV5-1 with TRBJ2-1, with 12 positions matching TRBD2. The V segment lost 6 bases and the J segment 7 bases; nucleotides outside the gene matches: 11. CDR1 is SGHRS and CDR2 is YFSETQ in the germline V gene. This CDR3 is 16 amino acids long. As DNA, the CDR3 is TGCGCCAGCATCCTGGGGGTTACTAGCGGGGGGAATGAGCAGTTCTTC. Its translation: CASILGVTSGGNEQFF.

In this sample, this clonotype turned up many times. The CDR3 coding sequence is TGCGCCAGCAGCTTAGGGCAAAATGAGCAGTTCTTC. It codes for CASSLGQNEQFF. The V gene is TRBV5-1, the J gene TRBJ2-1; the D is unclear. CDR1 is SGHRS and CDR2 is YFSETQ in the germline V gene. Deletions cut 2 bases from V and 7 bases from J, with 7 bases between. The CDR3 runs 12 residues.

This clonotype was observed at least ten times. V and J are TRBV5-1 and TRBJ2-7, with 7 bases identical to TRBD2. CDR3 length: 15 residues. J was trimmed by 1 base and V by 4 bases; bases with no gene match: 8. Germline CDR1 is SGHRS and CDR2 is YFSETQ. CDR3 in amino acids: CASSGGGGSSYEQYF. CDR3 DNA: TGCGCCAGCAGCGGCGGGGGAGGGAGTTCCTACGAGCAGTACTTC.

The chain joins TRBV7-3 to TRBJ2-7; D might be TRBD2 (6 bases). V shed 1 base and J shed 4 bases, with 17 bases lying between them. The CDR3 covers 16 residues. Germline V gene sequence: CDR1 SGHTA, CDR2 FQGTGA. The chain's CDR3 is CASSLNPREVNYEQYF. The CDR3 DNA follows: TGTGCCAGCAGCTTAAACCCCAGGGAGGTTAATTACGAGCAGTACTTC.

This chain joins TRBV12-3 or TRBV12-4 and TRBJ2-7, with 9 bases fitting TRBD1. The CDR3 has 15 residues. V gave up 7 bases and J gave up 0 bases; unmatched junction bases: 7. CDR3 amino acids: CASTLTGGGSYEQYF. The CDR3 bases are TGTGCCAGCACCCTGACAGGGGGAGGCTCCTACGAGCAGTACTTC.

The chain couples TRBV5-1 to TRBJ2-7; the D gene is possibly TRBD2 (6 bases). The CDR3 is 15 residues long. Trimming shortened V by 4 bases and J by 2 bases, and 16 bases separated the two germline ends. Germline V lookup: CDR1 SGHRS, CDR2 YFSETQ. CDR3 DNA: TGCGCCAGCAGCCCAGCCGGGACTGAGACCTACGAGCAGTACTTC. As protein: CASSPAGTETYEQYF.

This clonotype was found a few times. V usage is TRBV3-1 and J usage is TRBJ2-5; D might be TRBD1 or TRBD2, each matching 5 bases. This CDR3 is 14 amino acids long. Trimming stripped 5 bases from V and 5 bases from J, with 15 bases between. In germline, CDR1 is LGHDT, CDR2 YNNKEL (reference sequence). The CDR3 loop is CASSSRGFGETQYF. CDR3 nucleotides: TGTGCCAGCAGCTCCCGGGGCTTCGGGGAGACCCAGTACTTC.

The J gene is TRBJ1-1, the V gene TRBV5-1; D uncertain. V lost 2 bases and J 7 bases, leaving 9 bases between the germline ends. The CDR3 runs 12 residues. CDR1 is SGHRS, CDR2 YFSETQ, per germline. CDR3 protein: CASSFSGLEAFF. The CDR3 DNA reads TGCGCCAGCAGCTTTTCTGGGCTTGAAGCTTTCTTT.

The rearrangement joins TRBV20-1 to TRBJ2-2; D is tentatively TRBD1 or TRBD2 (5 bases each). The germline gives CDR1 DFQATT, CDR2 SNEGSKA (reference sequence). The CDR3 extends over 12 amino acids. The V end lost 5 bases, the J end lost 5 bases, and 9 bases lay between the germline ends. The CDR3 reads CSAGRQTGELFF. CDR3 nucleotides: TGCAGTGCTGGGAGACAGACCGGGGAGCTGTTTTTT.

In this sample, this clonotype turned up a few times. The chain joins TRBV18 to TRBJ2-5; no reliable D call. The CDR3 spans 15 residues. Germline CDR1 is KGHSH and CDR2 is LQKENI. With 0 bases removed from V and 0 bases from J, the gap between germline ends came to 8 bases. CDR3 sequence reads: CASSPPRPNQETQYF. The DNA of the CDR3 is TGTGCCAGCTCACCACCGCGGCCTAACCAAGAGACCCAGTACTTC.

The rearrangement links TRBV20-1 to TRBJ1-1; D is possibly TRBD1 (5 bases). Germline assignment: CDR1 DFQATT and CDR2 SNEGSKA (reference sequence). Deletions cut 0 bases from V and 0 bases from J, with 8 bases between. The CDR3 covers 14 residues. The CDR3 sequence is CSARDPGMNTEAFF. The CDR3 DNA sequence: TGCAGTGCTAGAGATCCAGGGATGAACACTGAAGCTTTCTTT.

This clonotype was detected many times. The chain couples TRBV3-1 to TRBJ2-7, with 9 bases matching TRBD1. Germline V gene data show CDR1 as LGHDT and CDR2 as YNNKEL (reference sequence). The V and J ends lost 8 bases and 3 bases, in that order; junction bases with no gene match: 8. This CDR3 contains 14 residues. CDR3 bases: TGTGCCAGCCGGGGACAGGGACGAGGCTACGAGCAGTACTTC. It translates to CASRGQGRGYEQYF.

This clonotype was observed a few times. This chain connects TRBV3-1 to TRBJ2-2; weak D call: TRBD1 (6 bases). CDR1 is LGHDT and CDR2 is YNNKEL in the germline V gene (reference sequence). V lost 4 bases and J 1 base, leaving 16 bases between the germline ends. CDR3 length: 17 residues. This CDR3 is CASSLAPGQLNTGELFF. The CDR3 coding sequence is TGTGCCAGCAGCCTGGCCCCTGGACAGCTGAACACCGGGGAGCTGTTTTTT.

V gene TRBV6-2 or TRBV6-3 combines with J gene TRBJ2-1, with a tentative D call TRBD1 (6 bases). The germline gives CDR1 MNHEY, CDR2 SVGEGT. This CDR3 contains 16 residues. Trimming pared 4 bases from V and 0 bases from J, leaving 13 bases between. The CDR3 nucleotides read TGTGCCAGCAGTTCGTTACAGGGACACTCCTACAATGAGCAGTTCTTC. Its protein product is CASSSLQGHSYNEQFF.

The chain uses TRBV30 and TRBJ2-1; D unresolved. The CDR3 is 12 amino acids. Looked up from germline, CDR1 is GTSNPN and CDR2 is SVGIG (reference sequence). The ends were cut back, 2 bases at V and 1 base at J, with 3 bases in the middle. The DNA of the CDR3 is TGTGCCTGGAGTAGTTCCTACAATGAGCAGTTCTTC. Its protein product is CAWSSSYNEQFF.

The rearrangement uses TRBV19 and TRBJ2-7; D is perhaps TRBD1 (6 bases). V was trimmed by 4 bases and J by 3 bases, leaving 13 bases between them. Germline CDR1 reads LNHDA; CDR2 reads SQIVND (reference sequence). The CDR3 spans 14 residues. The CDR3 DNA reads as TGTGCCAGTAGTACCCCGGGACAATTCTACGAGCAGTACTTC. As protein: CASSTPGQFYEQYF.

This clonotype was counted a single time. The CDR3 protein is CASRAGGQGGNQPQHF. The CDR3 coding sequence is TGTGCCAGCAGGGCGGGGGGACAGGGTGGGAATCAGCCCCAGCATTTT. V and J are TRBV11-2 and TRBJ1-5, with 9 bases fitting TRBD1. This CDR3 has 16 amino acids. Germline V gene lookup returns CDR1 SGHAT and CDR2 FQNNGV. V was pared by 6 bases and J by 4 bases, with 10 bases of the junction left unmatched.

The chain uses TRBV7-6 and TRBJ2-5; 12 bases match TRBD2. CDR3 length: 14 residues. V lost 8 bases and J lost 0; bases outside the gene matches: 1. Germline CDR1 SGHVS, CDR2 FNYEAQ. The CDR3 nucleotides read TGTGCCAGCGGACTAGCGGGAAACCAAGAGACCCAGTACTTC. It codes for CASGLAGNQETQYF.